This T cell receptor (beta chain) was profiled in a study of tumor and adjacent non-tumor tissue in lung cancer listed by TCRdb under 2018. Regarding the study in general: Patients with adenocarcinoma (approximately 11), squamous cell carcinoma (2) and small cell lung cancer (1) were included in the cohort. The approximately 15 patients were aged about 30 to 76 years, included 10 men and 5 women, and had TNM stage I to III disease. In total, sequencing yielded fewer than 150 million productive TCRbeta reads, which works out to an average of roughly 4.2 million reads per sample. Bulk TCRbeta repertoires were compared between lung tumor tissue and matched distant non-tumor lung tissue obtained from fewer than 18 lung cancer patients. Fewer than 35 paired specimens, one tumor and one normal lung sample per patient, were profiled by TCRbeta CDR3 sequencing.

Per the germline V gene, WSHSY is the CDR1 and SAAADI is the CDR2. Including the terminal cysteine and phenylalanine, the CDR3 comprises 16 residues. Left in the record is the CDR3 DNA by itself, 48 bases read in frame from the first base. For this clonotype: Its antigen is still unknown. At one boundary the junction diverges from the germline segment, which might be a read error.

The library was generated by multiplex PCR. The sequencing machine was an Illumina HiSeq 2500. Following protocols modified from ARM-PCR, the researchers constructed TCRbeta libraries through three rounds of nested PCR with primers (Table S4). Before sequencing, PCR products in the 200-500 bp range were cut out of the gel and cleaned up using the QIAquick gel extraction kit. For the original study's pipeline: Trimmomatic was used to clean the reads, FLASH merged the cleaned reads into complete CDR3 sequences, and MiTCR assigned the sequences to V(D)J germline segments. VDJtools was used to compute clonal diversity as the inverse Simpson's index. In-frame sequences lacking a premature stop codon were counted as productive reads. Using fastp at Q25 and MiXCR, TCRdb reprocessed the public reads and kept productive beta chains. Under each unique CDR3 protein, matching rows form one entry showing the most common genes and DNA. Clone size and V and J calls follow TCRdb, not the original study. This sample comprises approximately 110,000 distinct CDR3 sequences, about 75% of them detected only once. The ten largest make up around 37% of the sample.

What the study reported, not specific to this receptor: The top 100 clones accounted for a significantly larger cumulative portion of the repertoire in normal lung than in tumor tissue. TCR diversity was significantly higher in younger patients, and greater tumor TCR diversity was associated with shorter overall survival and shorter disease-free survival. With only approximately 16 patients in the cohort, the authors noted that larger samples and more detailed clinical data are needed. Peripheral blood was not sequenced, so blood TCRbeta repertoires were not examined in the lung cancer patients of the study. Neither the sequencing platform nor unique molecular identifiers are named or mentioned anywhere in the methods. Significantly higher TCR diversity (inverse Simpson) was observed in tumor tissue than in normal lung tissue (around 450 vs 150, P = 0.0075, Mann-Whitney U test).

RNA was isolated from bulk, unsorted tissue, and RNA quality was assessed with a NanoDrop ND-1000 and an Agilent 2100. Donors were newly diagnosed lung cancer patients admitted for thoracic surgery in China between August and November 2014, without prior chemotherapy. Anyone who had undergone radiotherapy or chemotherapy before, or who had another cancer at the same time, was left out of the study. Surgical tissue pieces of 1-2 cm3 were preserved in RNAlater solution and were kept at -80 degrees C until use. The sequence derives from a woman aged 60-75 years with non-small cell lung cancer. Sequenced sample: lung tumor tissue. Recombination connected TRBV10-2 to TRBJ1-6; 7 central nucleotides agree with TRBD1. The CDR3 reads as follows: CASSDYMTGFESPLHF. The nucleotide sequence reads TGCGCCAGCAGTGACTACATGACAGGGTTTGAATCACCTCTCCACTTT.